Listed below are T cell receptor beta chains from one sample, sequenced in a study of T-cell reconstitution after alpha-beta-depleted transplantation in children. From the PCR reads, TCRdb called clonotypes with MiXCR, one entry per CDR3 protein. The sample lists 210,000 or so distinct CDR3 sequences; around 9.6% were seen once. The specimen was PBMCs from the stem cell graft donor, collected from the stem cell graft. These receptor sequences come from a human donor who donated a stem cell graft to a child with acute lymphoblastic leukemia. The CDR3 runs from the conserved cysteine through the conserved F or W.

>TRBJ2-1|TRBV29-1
CSDADDSYNEQFF
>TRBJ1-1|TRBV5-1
CASSRTKGQQEAFF
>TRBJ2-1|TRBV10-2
CASRQTSVSHNEQFF
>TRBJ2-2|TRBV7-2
CASSSDGGELFF
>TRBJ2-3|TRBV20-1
CSAREPGDTQYF
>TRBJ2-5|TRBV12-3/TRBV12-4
CASSRATSGGTQEIQYF
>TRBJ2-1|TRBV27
CASSLVGSGGNEQFF
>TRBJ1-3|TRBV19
CASSTANTIYF
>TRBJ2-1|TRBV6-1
CASSRGAGTLWDEQFF
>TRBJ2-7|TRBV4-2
CASSQDKGAGSYEQYF
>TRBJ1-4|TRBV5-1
CASSLDPPGQTSTNEKLFF
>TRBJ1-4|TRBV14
CASSGVVHEKLFF
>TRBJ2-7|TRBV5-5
CASSIVEREQYF
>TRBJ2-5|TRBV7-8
CASSLGGSGSRQTQYF
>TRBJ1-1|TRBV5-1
CASRRSLNTEAFF
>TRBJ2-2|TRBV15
CATSQQTGELFF
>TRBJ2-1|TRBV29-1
CSVHRNNEQFF
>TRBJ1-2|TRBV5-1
CASRETGREYGYTF
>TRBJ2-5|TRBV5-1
CASSVLGTGLQETQYF
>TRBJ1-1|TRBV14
CASSQVFGATEAFF
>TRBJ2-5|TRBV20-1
CSAEKTTAPQETQYF
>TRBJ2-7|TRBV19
CASSIAGPYEQYF
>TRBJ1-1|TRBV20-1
CSAGGEMNTEAFF
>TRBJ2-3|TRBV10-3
CAIGSRSDTQYF
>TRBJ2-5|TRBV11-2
CASSRASQETQYF
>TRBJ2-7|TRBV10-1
CASSESTGAGYEQYF
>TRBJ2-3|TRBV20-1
CSARKGWSSTDTQYF
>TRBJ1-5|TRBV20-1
CSAYREVKQPQHF
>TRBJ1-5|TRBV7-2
CASSLALGGLRNQPQHF
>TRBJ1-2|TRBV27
CASSLWGGGNYGYTF
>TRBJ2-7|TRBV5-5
CASSEEWSRLSYEQYF
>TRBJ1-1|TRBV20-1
CSARASGPGIEEAFF
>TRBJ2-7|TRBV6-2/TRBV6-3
CASRWVGSYEQYF
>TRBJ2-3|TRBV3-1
CASSHPADTQYF
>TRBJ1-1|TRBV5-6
CASSLYSGRGAFF
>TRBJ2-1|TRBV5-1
CASSLGQGANEQFF
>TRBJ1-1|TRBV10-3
CAISERGENTEAFF
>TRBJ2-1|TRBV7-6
CASSQFFLAGGQYNEQFF
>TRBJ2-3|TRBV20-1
CSAGPGQGAGGTDTQYF
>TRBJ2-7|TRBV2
CASSNRARLHEQYF
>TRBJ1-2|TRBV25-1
CASREGYGYTF
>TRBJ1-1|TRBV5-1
CASANMENTEAFF
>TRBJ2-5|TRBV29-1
CSVAKEGETQYF
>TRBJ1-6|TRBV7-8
CASSLGRPGAGNSPLHF
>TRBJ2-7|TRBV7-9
CASRKEDGLREYF
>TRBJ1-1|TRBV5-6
CASSLLTIRIMNTEAFF
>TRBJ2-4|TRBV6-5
CASSPRTDGHPKNIQYF
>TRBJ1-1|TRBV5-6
CASSLAPEANTEAFF